A single sample gave rise to the 23 T cell receptor beta chains below, sequenced in a study of T-cell memory formation after mild COVID-19. MiXCR was run by TCRdb on the 5' RACE reads, yielding one entry per CDR3 protein. The data contain about 560,000 distinct CDR3 sequences, 15% to 20% of them singletons. Sequenced: PBMCs or a T cell subset sorted from them (not recorded which). The source is an adult woman who had mild COVID-19 (a few samples of this study predate the infection). Cell type and time point are not known.

This clonotype was detected only a few times. The chain employs TRBV4-1 and TRBJ2-7, with 8 bases identical to TRBD1. The CDR3 extends over 15 amino acids. The germline gives CDR1 MGHRA, CDR2 YSYEKL. V trimming: 1 base; J trimming: 1 base; junction bases outside the gene matches: 3. CDR3 amino acids: CASSQVGQGSYEQYF. The CDR3 DNA sequence: TGCGCCAGCAGCCAAGTCGGACAGGGATCCTACGAGCAGTACTTC.

V usage is TRBV5-1 and J usage is TRBJ2-7; perhaps TRBD1 as D (6 bases). V was cut by 4 bases and J by 0 bases, with 11 bases left in between. Germline V gene lookup returns CDR1 SGHRS and CDR2 YFSETQ. CDR3 length: 14 amino acids. The CDR3 is CASSVLDSSYEQYF. The CDR3 nucleotides are TGCGCCAGCAGCGTACTGGACAGCTCCTACGAGCAGTACTTC.

In this sample, this clonotype turned up a few times. The chain combines TRBV12-3 or TRBV12-4 with TRBJ1-2; no clear D gene. The CDR3 contains 11 residues. Trimming stripped 9 bases from V and 2 bases from J, with 7 bases between. The CDR3 reads CASGTNYGYTF. The DNA of the CDR3 is TGTGCCAGTGGTACGAACTATGGCTACACCTTC.

The chain uses TRBV20-1 and TRBJ2-1; 9 bases agree with TRBD2. Unmatched junction bases numbered 16, after V lost 5 bases and J lost 5 bases. The V gene's germline CDR1 is DFQATT and CDR2 SNEGSKA (reference sequence). The CDR3 sequence is 17 residues long. Here the CDR3 reads CSAFTTSGFFGDNEQFF. CDR3 DNA: TGCAGTGCTTTCACGACTAGCGGTTTCTTCGGGGACAATGAGCAGTTCTTC.

This clonotype was detected only a few times. The chain uses TRBV5-1 and TRBJ2-2, with TRBD2 identical over 13 bases. Germline values: CDR1 SGHRS, CDR2 YFSETQ. After removal of 4 bases from V and 6 bases from J, the junction contained 9 bases not matched to a gene. This CDR3 has 17 residues. CDR3 DNA sequence: TGCGCCAGCAGCGAGAAAAGGACTAGCGGGAGACCCGGGGAGCTGTTTTTT. This sequence encodes CASSEKRTSGRPGELFF.

V and J are TRBV11-2 and TRBJ2-6; D not resolved. V was clipped by 0 bases and J by 12 bases, with 6 bases between them. Per germline, CDR1 SGHAT and CDR2 FQNNGV. The CDR3 covers 12 residues. CDR3 sequence reads: CASSLDLSVLTF. Written as DNA, the CDR3 is TGTGCCAGCAGCTTAGACTTGTCCGTCCTGACTTTC.

The sample holds a few counts of this clonotype. The CDR3 reads CSAAEGGNNQPQHF. As DNA, the CDR3 is TGCAGTGCCGCAGAGGGAGGGAACAATCAGCCCCAGCATTTT. This chain uses TRBV20-1 with TRBJ1-5; the D is unclear. The CDR3 is 14 amino acids. The germline CDR1 and CDR2 sequences are DFQATT and SNEGSKA (reference sequence). V was cut by 6 bases and J by 3 bases, with 15 bases left in between.

The chain recombines TRBV6-5 with TRBJ2-1; TRBD1 matches at 9 bases. V trimming: 11 bases; J trimming: 7 bases; junction bases outside the gene matches: 12. The CDR3 contains 14 residues. Germline-derived CDR1 and CDR2 are MNHEY and SVGAGI. CDR3 sequence reads: CACKDRGVFNEQFF. In DNA form, the CDR3 reads TGTGCCTGTAAAGACAGGGGGGTCTTTAATGAGCAGTTCTTC.

This clonotype was recorded a few times. The rearrangement joins TRBV30 to TRBJ2-5; a possible D gene is TRBD1 (8 bases). The germline V gene has CDR1 GTSNPN and CDR2 SVGIG (reference sequence). V lost 1 base and J 4 bases, leaving 16 bases between the germline ends. This CDR3 has 15 residues. The CDR3 DNA reads TGTGCCTGGAGTGGAGGACAGGGAGGGGGAGAGACCCAGTACTTC. It yields the protein CAWSGGQGGGETQYF. Based on the CDR3 plus reference TRBV30 and TRBJ2-5, the full variable domain is SQTIHQWPATLVQPVGSPLSLECTVEGTSNPNLYWYRQAAGRGLQLLFYSVGIGQISSEVPQNLSASRPQDRQFILSSKKLLLSDSGFYLCAWSGGQGGGETQYFGPGTRLLVL.

The gene calls are TRBV11-3 and TRBJ2-1, with TRBD2 matching over 8 bases. From germline, CDR1 is SGHNT and CDR2 YENEEA. This CDR3 is built from 13 residues. V gave up 3 bases and J gave up 6 bases; unmatched junction bases: 1. The DNA of the CDR3 is TGTGCCAGCAGCTTCGGACTAGCCAATGAGCAGTTCTTC. Translation: CASSFGLANEQFF. The whole variable domain, filled in from reference TRBV11-3 and TRBJ2-1, reads EAGVVQSPRYKIIEKKQPVAFWCNPISGHNTLYWYLQNLGQGPELLIRYENEEAVDDSQLPKDRFSAERLKGVDSTLKIQPAELGDSAVYLCASSFGLANEQFFGPGTRLTVL.

J is TRBJ2-7 and V is TRBV5-1; D is tentatively TRBD1 or TRBD2 (6 bases each). CDR1 and CDR2 (germline): SGHRS, YFSETQ. There are 16 residues in the CDR3. V was clipped by 0 bases and J by 0 bases, with 13 bases between them. This chain's CDR3 is CASSLGGLQGSYEQYF. CDR3 nucleotide sequence: TGCGCCAGCAGCTTGGGCGGACTACAGGGCTCCTACGAGCAGTACTTC.

This clonotype has just a few counts. The chain has TRBV6-6 and TRBJ2-1; D is unclear. Germline CDR1 is MNHNY and CDR2 is SVGAGI (reference sequence). This CDR3 spans 13 amino acids. The V gene lost 0 bases and the J gene lost 4 bases, with 4 bases spanning the gap. For the CDR3, the DNA is TGTGCCAGCAGTTACTCTTTGTACAATGAGCAGTTCTTC. Translating gives CASSYSLYNEQFF.

The chain carries TRBV5-1 and TRBJ2-7; 9 bases agree with TRBD1. Germline loops: CDR1 SGHRS, CDR2 YFSETQ. The CDR3 loop spans 17 amino acids. Germline trimming cut 4 bases from V and 2 bases from J; bases unmatched to any gene: 13. CDR3 sequence reads: CASSRRRGDREPYEQYF. The CDR3, as DNA: TGCGCCAGCAGCCGGCGGAGGGGGGACAGGGAACCCTACGAGCAGTACTTC.

This clonotype has only a few counts. The J gene is TRBJ2-3, the V gene TRBV6-1; 9 nucleotides match TRBD2. The CDR3 has 14 amino acids. The junction had 9 bases not matched to a gene; V was cut back by 8 bases and J by 6 bases. In germline, CDR1 is MNHNS, CDR2 SASEGT. CDR3 nucleotide sequence: TGTGCCAGCGAGGGCGGGGGGGGCTCTGATACGCAGTATTTT. This codes for CASEGGGGSDTQYF.

In this sample, this clonotype turned up once. V and J are TRBV2 and TRBJ2-2, with a tentative D call TRBD1 (6 bases). This CDR3 has 15 residues. Trimming took 8 bases from V and 0 from J, leaving 13 bases between them. Germline assignment: CDR1 SNHLY and CDR2 FYNNEI. DNA for the CDR3: TGTGCCAGCCGTGTCCGACAGGCGAACACCGGGGAGCTGTTTTTT. It is translated as CASRVRQANTGELFF.

Only a few counts were recorded for this clonotype. The chain recombines TRBV20-1 with TRBJ2-7; TRBD2 agrees at 11 bases. With V trimmed by 3 bases and J by 0 bases, 4 bases remained unmatched. The CDR3 runs to 15 residues. CDR1 and CDR2 from the germline V gene are DFQATT and SNEGSKA (reference sequence). The DNA for the CDR3 is TGCAGTGCTAGGGGACTAGCGGACCCCTCCTACGAGCAGTACTTC. Translating gives CSARGLADPSYEQYF.

V gene TRBV7-6 combines with J gene TRBJ2-7; 7 bases map to TRBD1. This CDR3 has 15 amino acids. Germline V gives CDR1 SGHVS, CDR2 FNYEAQ. The V gene end was trimmed by 0 bases and the J gene end by 4 bases; junction bases not matched to a gene: 6. CDR3 in DNA: TGTGCCAGCAGCTTAGCCGGGGACAGTGGGTACGAGCAGTACTTC. Translating gives CASSLAGDSGYEQYF.

This clonotype was picked up a small number of times. The chain combines TRBV23-1 with TRBJ2-7, with D maybe TRBD2 (6 bases). TRBV23-1 is an open reading frame, and its role is uncertain. Trimming cost V 3 bases and J 0 bases, with 9 bases left between them. The CDR3 spans 14 residues. The CDR3 coding sequence is TGCGCCAGCAGTCATGGCGGGATCTCCTACGAGCAGTACTTC. Its protein is CASSHGGISYEQYF.

V usage is TRBV7-2 and J usage is TRBJ2-1, with TRBD1 as a possible D gene (6 bases). The V gene's germline CDR1 is SGHTA and CDR2 FQGNSA. With 0 bases removed from V and 1 base from J, the gap between germline ends came to 13 bases. The CDR3 is made up of 17 amino acids. The CDR3 DNA sequence: TGTGCCAGCAGCTTAGCGGTGGGGGCTATGTCCTACAATGAGCAGTTCTTC. It specifies CASSLAVGAMSYNEQFF.

This clonotype has only a few counts. The J gene is TRBJ1-1, the V gene TRBV6-6, with TRBD1 as a possible D gene (6 bases). Trimming left V 0 bases short and J 2 bases short, with 13 bases between. This CDR3 spans 16 amino acids. CDR1 is MNHNY, CDR2 SVGAGI, per germline (reference sequence). CDR3 nucleotide sequence: TGTGCCAGCAGTTACTCGAGAGGGGGTACTAACACTGAAGCTTTCTTT. As protein: CASSYSRGGTNTEAFF.

Ten or more counts support this clonotype. This chain links TRBV5-5 with TRBJ1-5; TRBD1 might be the D (5 bases). Germline V gene data show CDR1 as SGHKS and CDR2 as YYEKEE (reference sequence). There are 16 residues in the CDR3. V lost 3 bases to trimming and J lost 1 base, with 14 bases between them. DNA of the CDR3: TGTGCCAGCAGCTCCCTCCCCGGGGACAGCAATCAGCCCCAGCATTTT. This encodes CASSSLPGDSNQPQHF. The variable domain in full, with the rest retrieved from reference TRBV5-5 and TRBJ1-5, is DAGVTQSPTHLIKTRGQQVTLRCSPISGHKSVSWYQQVLGQGPQFIFQYYEKEERGRGNFPDRFSARQFPNYSSELNVNALLLGDSALYLCASSSLPGDSNQPQHFGDGTRLSIL.

The gene calls are TRBV25-1 and TRBJ2-2; D not certain. The V gene lost 1 base and the J gene lost 4 bases, with 4 bases spanning the gap. Looked up from germline, CDR1 is MGHDK and CDR2 is SYGVNS. The CDR3 loop spans 13 amino acids. For the CDR3, the DNA is TGTGCCAGCAGTGAATTCGGCACCGGGGAGCTGTTTTTT. Translated, it gives CASSEFGTGELFF.

The chain links TRBV7-9 to TRBJ2-7; no firm D call. V lost 5 bases to trimming and J lost 3 bases, with 20 bases between them. The CDR3 has 16 amino acids. Germline assignment: CDR1 SEHNR and CDR2 FQNEAQ (reference sequence). The CDR3 bases are TGTGCCAGCAGCCCCCCCCGAGGAGTTGAGGTCTACGAGCAGTACTTC. It translates to CASSPPRGVEVYEQYF.